This TCR beta chain emerged from a study of T-cell reconstitution after alpha-beta-depleted transplantation in children. Regarding this clonotype: Its antigen is currently unknown.

Study-level results: About two months after transplant, alpha-beta T cells reportedly came from several hundred expanded graft clones. It was newly produced T cells that mostly accounted for T-cell counts and diversity one year after transplant. Surviving recipient T cells and thymic progenitors underlay high day-60 TCRbeta diversity in some patients.

Preparation of the TCRbeta library was carried out with unique molecular identifiers. TCRdb independently ran MiXCR on the PCR reads; one entry per CDR3 protein. Of hundreds of thousands of distinct CDR3 sequences listed, approximately 10% were seen once; the top ten hold about a quarter. This CDR3 spans 15 amino acids. From germline, CDR1 is SGHAT and CDR2 FQNNGV. J was trimmed by 1 base and V by 5 bases; bases with no gene match: 7. This material consisted of peripheral blood, taken 180 days after TCRalphabeta/CD19-depleted stem cell transplant. This clonotype was obtained from a male patient between 2 and 10 years old who had a stem cell transplant for chronic granulomatous disease, so the T cells may come from the graft donor. This chain joins TRBV11-2 and TRBJ2-5, with 7 nucleotides matching TRBD2. The CDR3 DNA is TGTGCCAGCAGCCCCAGAAGACTAGCCCAAGAGACCCAGTACTTC. Translation: CASSPRRLAQETQYF.